This T cell receptor (beta chain) was sequenced for a study of T cell responses to AZD1222 COVID-19 vaccine (dated by TCRdb to the early 2020s). Regarding the research as a whole: AZD1222 recipients whose second dose came at about 4 weeks and those whose second dose came at about 12 weeks were combined into one group, since spike-specific TCR depth and breadth did not differ between the two schedules. A total of 233 trial participants underwent TCR sequencing, of whom nearly 210 had received two doses of AZD1222 and approximately 25 had received two doses of the MenACWY control vaccine. Trial participants were enrolled into age subgroups of 18-55, 56-69 and 70-plus years, which contained roughly 150, 30 and 60 TCR-sequenced participants, respectively. Beyond this particular receptor, the publication reports: Participants were mostly white British and included more females than males, and it was suggested by the authors that clonal diversity may have been underestimated. Only a handful of AZD1222 recipients were SARS-CoV-2 seropositive at baseline, limiting conclusions about previously exposed vaccinees. Because no day 14 peak-response samples were available, the repertoires could be characterized only after the peak T cell response. CD4 TCRs associated with the vaccine covered the entire spike protein, and the dominant responses were in regions 160-218 and 743-854. Reportedly, close to half of the unique spike-specific TCRs recognized epitopes lying outside the regions that are mutated in the B.1.351 and B.1.1.7 variants. The 56-69-year group was small, and its depth increase did not reach significance, likely because of low power. After two AZD1222 doses, spike-specific TCR breadth and depth were significantly higher than at day 0 and than in MenACWY recipients.

With regard to this clone: Its specific antigen is unknown. Base quality data are lacking; no much larger clone is found one base away.

The CDR3 regions of human TCRbeta chains were subjected to immunosequencing. The authors processed their data as follows. TCRs in the repertoires were compared against a reference library of SARS-CoV-2-specific TCRs that had been generated with the MIRA antigen-specificity platform. Breadth was defined as the fraction of unique TCRs that were SARS-CoV-2-associated, and depth was defined as the fraction of total T cells that were SARS-CoV-2-associated. Using the MIRA data, every spike-specific TCR was mapped to the spike region that the TCR reacted to and assigned to either a CD4 or a CD8 class. Log10-transformed breadth and depth values were compared by one-way ANOVA with Sidak's multiple comparisons tests. TCRdb holds this immuneACCESS table with in-frame rearrangements only. Some clones are missing; in checked studies, unresolved V genes explain under half, and the rest has no known cause. That table supplies the V and J calls and clone size; D and trimming were determined from the DNA. This sample holds more than 85,000 clones; 75% to 90% were observed only once. Jointly, the top ten make up roughly 15% of the sample.

Taken with the paper, the label for time point translates to: baseline before first vaccination. Vaccinee samples were obtained from the UK trials COV001 and COV002, which included a single-blind randomized controlled phase 2/3 trial of AZD1222 (ChAdOx1 nCoV-19) in healthy adults. For TCRbeta chain sequencing, PBMC samples were collected from trial participants at day 0 and at day 28 after the second dose. The sequencing here drew on peripheral blood, taken on day 0 of AZD1222 vaccination. This TCR came from an adult in good health.

In nucleotide form, the sequence is TGTGCCAGCACCTCCGGTGGAGCCTACAATGAGCAGTTCTTC. This gives the protein CASTSGGAYNEQFF. The sequence links TRBV28 to TRBJ2-1, with no confident D gene call. Deletion took 7 bases off V and 2 bases off J, with a span of 12 bases between the germline ends. The CDR3 spans 14 residues, from the cysteine through the phenylalanine. Only the CDR3 region is kept as DNA, spanning 42 bases read in frame from base 1. The germline V gene encodes CDR1 MDHEN and CDR2 SYDVKM.